Listed below are T cell receptor beta chains from one sample, sequenced in a study of fetal regulatory T cell absence and autoimmunity. Measured with immunoSEQ multiplex PCR; TCRdb has only the in-frame clones, and not every one. The sample yields 95,000 or so clones, more than 70% seen once. Sequenced input: pancreas tissue. Receptors were obtained from a male donor with IPEX syndrome. CDR3s include the opening cysteine and the closing phenylalanine or tryptophan. The size entry is marked missing in some rows and otherwise reads once, few, many or a size class.

v_call,j_call,clone_size,cdr3_aa
TRBV6-6,TRBJ2-7,NA,CASTGGYEQYF
TRBV14,TRBJ2-7,NA,CASSQETGRFWYEQYF
TRBV4-3,TRBJ2-3,NA,CASSQELAGFTDTQYF
TRBV20-1,TRBJ1-1,once,CSHYRNTEAFF
TRBV7-9,TRBJ1-1,NA,CASSLATTGRGNTEAFF
TRBV2,TRBJ2-6,NA,CASSVRVGANVLTF
TRBV29-1,TRBJ2-1,NA,CSVEDDRSSYNEQFF
TRBV2,TRBJ2-5,NA,CASRRDGRPQETQYF
TRBV7-2,TRBJ2-1,NA,CASSQGLAGWDEQFF
TRBV6-5,TRBJ2-3,NA,CASSRDRGSTDTQYF
TRBV15,TRBJ2-7,NA,CATSTGQGGHEQYF
TRBV9,TRBJ2-7,once,CASSVVPSGVYEQYF
TRBV14,TRBJ2-5,NA,CASSRVWGTRQETQYF
TRBV10-2,TRBJ2-4,NA,CASSVAGGVKNIQYF
TRBV4-1,TRBJ2-1,NA,CASSQGGGVYNEQFF
TRBV5-1,TRBJ2-7,NA,CASSPATSGGEQYF
TRBV4-2,TRBJ2-7,once,CASSQDALLVEQYF
TRBV6-6,TRBJ1-3,once,CASIPGRWSGNTIYF
TRBV5-1,TRBJ1-3,NA,CASRGQGAAGNTIYF
TRBV7-2,TRBJ1-1,few,CASRQILNTEAFF
TRBV5-1,TRBJ2-7,NA,CASSQMGSSYEQYF
TRBV6-5,TRBJ2-3,NA,CASSYSGTTDTQYF
TRBV29-1,TRBJ1-2,NA,CSVETSSPRQGNYGYTF
TRBV5-1,TRBJ2-3,NA,CASSSGIAGVSADTQYF
TRBV19,TRBJ2-7,NA,CATSDSAHEQYF
TRBV19,TRBJ2-2,few,CASSIDDSSTGELFF
TRBV5-6,TRBJ2-3,NA,CASSLPGGPGTDTQYF
TRBV6-1,TRBJ1-1,NA,CASSEAGTENTEAFF
TRBV7-2,TRBJ2-2,few,CASSLGTATGELFF
TRBV27,TRBJ2-3,few,CASSDRYTDTQYF
TRBV2,TRBJ2-7,NA,CASSEALPGRRSSSYEQYF
TRBV18,TRBJ2-7,NA,CASSLGLAGPYEQYF
TRBV9,TRBJ2-7,NA,CASSVGGASSYEQYF
TRBV25-1,TRBJ2-7,NA,CASSDLREIGYEQYF
TRBV6-9,TRBJ2-2,NA,CASTRNTGELFF
TRBV7-9,TRBJ2-7,few,CASSFGGAYEQYF
TRBV6-4,TRBJ2-7,NA,CASSDYAIHEQYF
TRBV2,TRBJ2-4,NA,CASRALQGPKNIQYF
TRBV6-5,TRBJ2-7,few,CASSYSTSGGAEQYF
TRBV6-1,TRBJ2-2,NA,CASSELWTGDTGELFF
TRBV7-2,TRBJ1-5,few,CASSFEIGNQPQHF
TRBV18,TRBJ2-7,NA,CASSPGYEQYF
TRBV27,NA,NA,CASGLGLASYEQYF
TRBV30,TRBJ2-7,NA,CAWSHGLAGGPGEQYF
TRBV27,TRBJ2-7,NA,CASSWGSSYEQYF
TRBV18,TRBJ2-7,few,CASSPPTRGTNEQYF
TRBV5-1,TRBJ1-4,NA,CASRLGEGALNEKLFF
TRBV20-1,TRBJ2-5,NA,CSAGTGETQYF
TRBV7-9,TRBJ1-5,NA,CASSLGTGADSNQPQHF
TRBV18,TRBJ2-7,few,CASSPVTVARSYEQYF
TRBV5-4,TRBJ1-5,NA,CASSPHPHQPQHF
TRBV4-1,TRBJ2-7,once,CASSQDPQGQSAAYEQYF
TRBV5-1,TRBJ2-1,NA,CASSTHNEQFF
TRBV6-5,TRBJ2-7,NA,CASRLAYEQYF
TRBV29-1,TRBJ1-1,NA,CSVERQGMVTEAFF
TRBV5-1,TRBJ2-5,NA,CASSLERGAPQETQYF
TRBV5-4,TRBJ2-1,NA,CASSWLSFNEQFF